This T cell receptor beta chain was retrieved from a study of T-cell reconstitution after alpha-beta-depleted transplantation in children. Preparation of the TCRbeta library used unique molecular identifiers. One entry per CDR3 protein, called by TCRdb with MiXCR from the PCR reads. The data hold approximately 490,000 distinct CDR3 sequences, with around 12% observed a single time. Germline CDR1 DFQATT, CDR2 SNEGSKA (reference sequence). The V and J ends lost 1 base and 7 bases respectively, with 7 bases between them. The CDR3 is 12 residues long. This clonotype was detected many times. This clonotype originated in a human donor who donated a stem cell graft to a child with combined immunodeficiency. This chain links TRBV20-1 with TRBJ2-2, with D possibly TRBD2 on 6 matching bases. The material sequenced was PBMCs from the stem cell graft donor, taken from the stem cell graft. This CDR3 is CSARGEVGELFF. The CDR3 DNA is TGCAGTGCTAGAGGGGAGGTCGGGGAGCTGTTTTTT.